This record concerns one TCR beta chain sequence. Its antigen is not known. These data come from a study of shared clonotypes between healthy human individuals. Study-wide results and limits: About 5% of naive CD4 clonotypes were shared across a handful of donors.

Assay used: immunoSEQ multiplex PCR; TCRdb lists only in-frame clones, some missing. The sample includes about 180,000 clones, about 93% of them seen just once. Adult donors, all healthy and HIV-negative, had no recent acute infections or vaccinations. Donors were Caucasian adults residing in Nashville, Tennessee, USA. Material for sequencing was naive CD4+ T cells sorted from blood. Subset here: CD45RA+ positively selected. The clonotype originates from a woman aged 25-40 years in good health.

CDR3 protein: CAISERQGSDEKLFF. The CDR3 region has the DNA TGTGCCATCAGTGAGCGTCAGGGGTCTGATGAAAAACTGTTTTTT. The chain has TRBV10-3 and TRBJ1-4, with TRBD1 as a possible D gene (6 bases). CDR1 and CDR2 from the germline V gene are ENHRY and SYGVKD. V was clipped by 2 bases and J by 6 bases, with 13 bases between them. This CDR3 contains 15 residues.